This T cell receptor (beta chain) was observed in a study of early stage breast cancer tumors. Blood replicates held 0.5 ug DNA, tumor or normal breast about 1.5 ug, two each. Profiled with immunoSEQ multiplex PCR; TCRdb holds only in-frame clones, not every one. The table includes tens of thousands of clones, around 67% detected once. Trimming cost V 4 bases and J 4 bases; bases outside gene matches: 6. There are 15 residues in the CDR3. Germline V lookup: CDR1 GTSNPN, CDR2 SVGIG (reference sequence). Sequenced sample: blood. This TCR came from a person aged 35 to 50 with breast cancer. This chain connects TRBV30 to TRBJ2-1, with 11 bases aligning to TRBD2. The CDR3 sequence is CAWTPPSGRYNEQFF. CDR3 coding DNA: TGTGCCTGGACCCCCCCTAGCGGGAGGTACAATGAGCAGTTCTTC.